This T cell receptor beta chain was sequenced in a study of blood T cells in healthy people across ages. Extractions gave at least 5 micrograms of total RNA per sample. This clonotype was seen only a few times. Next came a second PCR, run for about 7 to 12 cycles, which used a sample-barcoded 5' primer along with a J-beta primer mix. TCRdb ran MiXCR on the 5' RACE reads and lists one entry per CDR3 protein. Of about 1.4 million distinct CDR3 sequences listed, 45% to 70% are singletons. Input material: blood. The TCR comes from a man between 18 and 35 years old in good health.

The CDR3: CASSPTRAYGYTF. The CDR3 DNA follows: TGTGCCAGCAGCCCTACGAGGGCCTATGGCTACACCTTC. V is TRBV7-9 and J is TRBJ1-2, with unresolved D. The germline V gene encodes CDR1 SEHNR and CDR2 FQNEAQ (reference sequence). Trimming pared 5 bases from V and 4 bases from J, leaving 11 bases between. This CDR3 has 13 amino acids.